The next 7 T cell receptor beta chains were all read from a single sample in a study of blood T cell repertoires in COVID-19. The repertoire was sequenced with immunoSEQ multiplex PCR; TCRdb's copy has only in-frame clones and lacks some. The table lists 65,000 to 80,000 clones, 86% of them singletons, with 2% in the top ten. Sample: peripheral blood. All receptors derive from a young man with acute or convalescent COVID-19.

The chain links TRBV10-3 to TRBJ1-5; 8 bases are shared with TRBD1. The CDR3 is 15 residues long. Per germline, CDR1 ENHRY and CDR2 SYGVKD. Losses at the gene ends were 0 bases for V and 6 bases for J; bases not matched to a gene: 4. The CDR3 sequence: CAISESTQGAQPQHF. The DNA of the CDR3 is TGTGCCATCAGTGAGTCGACCCAGGGGGCTCAGCCCCAGCATTTT.

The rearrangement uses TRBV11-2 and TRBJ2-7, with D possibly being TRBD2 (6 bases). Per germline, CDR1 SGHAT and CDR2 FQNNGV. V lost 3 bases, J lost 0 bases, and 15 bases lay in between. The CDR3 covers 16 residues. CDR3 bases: TGTGCCAGCAGCTTGGGGCCCGGGGGTCTCTCCTACGAGCAGTACTTC. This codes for CASSLGPGGLSYEQYF.

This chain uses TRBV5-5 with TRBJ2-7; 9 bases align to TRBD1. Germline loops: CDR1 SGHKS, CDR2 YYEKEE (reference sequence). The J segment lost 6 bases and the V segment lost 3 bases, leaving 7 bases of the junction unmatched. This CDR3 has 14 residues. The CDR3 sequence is CASSWGQGSVEQYV. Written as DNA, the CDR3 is TGTGCCAGCAGCTGGGGACAGGGCTCGGTCGAGCAGTACGTC.

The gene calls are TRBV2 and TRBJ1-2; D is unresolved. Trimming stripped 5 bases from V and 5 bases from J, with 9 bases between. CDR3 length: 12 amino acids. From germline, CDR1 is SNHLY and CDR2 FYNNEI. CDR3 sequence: CASSQREYGYTF. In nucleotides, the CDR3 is TGTGCCAGCAGTCAGAGGGAGTATGGCTACACCTTC.

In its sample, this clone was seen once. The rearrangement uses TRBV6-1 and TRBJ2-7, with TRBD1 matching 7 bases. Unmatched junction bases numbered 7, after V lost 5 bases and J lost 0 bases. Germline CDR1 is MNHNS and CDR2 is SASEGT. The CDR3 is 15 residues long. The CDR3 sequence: CASSSTGLSSYEQYV. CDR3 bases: TGTGCCAGCAGTTCGACAGGGTTGAGCTCCTACGAGCAGTACGTC.

CDR3: CASRRLNRGLSEKLFF. For the CDR3, the DNA is TGTGCCAGTAGGAGACTTAACAGGGGGCTCAGTGAAAAACTGTTTTTT. The gene calls are TRBV19 and TRBJ1-4; 9 bases fit TRBD1. Germline V gene lookup returns CDR1 LNHDA and CDR2 SQIVND (reference sequence). This CDR3 is 16 amino acids long. V was pared by 6 bases and J by 7 bases, with 12 bases of the junction left unmatched.

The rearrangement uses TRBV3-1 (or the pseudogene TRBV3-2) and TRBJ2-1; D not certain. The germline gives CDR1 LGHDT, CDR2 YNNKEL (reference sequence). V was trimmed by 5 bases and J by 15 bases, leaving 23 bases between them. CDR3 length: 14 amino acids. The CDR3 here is CASSKLDSTYPLFF. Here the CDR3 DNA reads TGTGCCAGCAGCAAATTGGATTCGACTTATCCATTGTTCTTC.